This TCR beta chain originates from a study of shared clonotypes between healthy human individuals. Measured with immunoSEQ multiplex PCR; TCRdb has only the in-frame clones, and not every one. The table has some 1 million clones, about three quarters seen once; the top ten hold about 1.5%. The CD4+ fraction was divided into a CD45RA+ naive subset and a CD45RA-negative memory subset. The V gene lost 3 bases and the J gene lost 6 bases, with 14 bases spanning the gap. The CDR3 runs 15 residues. The V gene's germline CDR1 is MDHEN and CDR2 SYDVKM. This chain joins TRBV28 and TRBJ2-2; D is unresolved. This sequence originates from a man in his late teens or twenties in good health. The sample comprised memory CD4+ T cells sorted from blood. As to subset: CD45RA-negative fraction. In DNA, the CDR3 is TGTGCCAGCAGTTTTCCCTCGACGAAGGCCGGGGAGCTGTTTTTT. Its translation is CASSFPSTKAGELFF.